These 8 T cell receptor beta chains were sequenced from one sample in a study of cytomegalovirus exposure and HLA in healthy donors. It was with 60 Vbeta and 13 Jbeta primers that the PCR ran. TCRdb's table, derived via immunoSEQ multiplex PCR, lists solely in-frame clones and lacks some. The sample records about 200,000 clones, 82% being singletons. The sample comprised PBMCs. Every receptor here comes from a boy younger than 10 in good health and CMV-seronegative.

This CDR3 reads CASRATGTGFRSYEQYF. DNA of the CDR3: TGTGCCAGCAGAGCCACCGGGACAGGGTTTAGGTCCTACGAGCAGTACTTC. The chain has TRBV9 and TRBJ2-7; TRBD1 matches at 9 bases. Unmatched junction bases numbered 13, after V lost 5 bases and J lost 1 base. CDR3 length: 17 amino acids. The germline gives CDR1 SGDLS, CDR2 YYNGEE.

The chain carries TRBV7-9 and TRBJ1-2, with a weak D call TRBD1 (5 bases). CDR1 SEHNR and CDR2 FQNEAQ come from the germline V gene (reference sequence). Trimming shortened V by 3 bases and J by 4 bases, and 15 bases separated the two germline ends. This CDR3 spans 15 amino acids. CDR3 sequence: CASSLTSGGGYGYTF. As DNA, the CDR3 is TGTGCCAGCAGCTTGACCTCCGGGGGTGGCTATGGCTACACCTTC. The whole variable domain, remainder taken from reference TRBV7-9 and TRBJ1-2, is DTGVSQNPRHKITKRGQNVTFRCDPISEHNRLYWYRQTLGQGPEFLTYFQNEAQLEKSRLLSDRFSAERPKGSFSTLEIQRTEQGDSAMYLCASSLTSGGGYGYTFGSGTRLTVV.

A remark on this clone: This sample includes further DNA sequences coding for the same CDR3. Written as DNA, the CDR3 is TGTGCCAGCAGCTTAGACAGTGAAGAGACCCAGTACTTC. Translating it yields CASSLDSEETQYF. This chain connects TRBV7-2 to TRBJ2-5; D uncertain. The germline gives CDR1 SGHTA, CDR2 FQGNSA. The ends were cut back, 1 base at V and 3 bases at J, with 6 bases in the middle. CDR3 length equals 13 residues.

The DNA for the CDR3 is TGCGCCAAATCCCTTTCCAGGGCGAACACCGGGGAGCTGTTTTTT. Translation gives CAKSLSRANTGELFF. The gene calls are TRBV4-3 and TRBJ2-2; TRBD1 might be the D (5 bases). The ends were cut back, 10 bases at V and 0 bases at J, with 15 bases in the middle. There are 15 residues in the CDR3. Germline-derived CDR1 and CDR2 are LGHNA and YSLEER.

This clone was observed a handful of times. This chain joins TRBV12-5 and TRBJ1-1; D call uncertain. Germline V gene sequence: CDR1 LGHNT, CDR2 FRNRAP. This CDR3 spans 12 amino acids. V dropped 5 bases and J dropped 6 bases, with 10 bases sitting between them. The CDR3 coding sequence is TGTGCTAGTGGTGGAGAGGGTGCTGAAGCTTTCTTT. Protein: CASGGEGAEAFF.

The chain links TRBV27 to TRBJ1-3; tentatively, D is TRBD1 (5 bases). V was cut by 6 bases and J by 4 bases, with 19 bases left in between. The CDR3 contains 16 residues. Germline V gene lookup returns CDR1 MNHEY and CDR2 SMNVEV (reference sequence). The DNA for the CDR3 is TGTGCCAGCAGGCCCCCCCTGGGGGGGGAGGGAAACACCATATATTTT. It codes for CASRPPLGGEGNTIYF.

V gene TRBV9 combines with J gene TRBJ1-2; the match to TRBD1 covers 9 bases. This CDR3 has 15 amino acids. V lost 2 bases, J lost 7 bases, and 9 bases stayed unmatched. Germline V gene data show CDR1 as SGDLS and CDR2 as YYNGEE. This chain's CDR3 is CASSVLQGAESGYTF. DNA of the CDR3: TGTGCCAGCAGCGTCCTACAGGGGGCAGAAAGTGGCTACACCTTC.

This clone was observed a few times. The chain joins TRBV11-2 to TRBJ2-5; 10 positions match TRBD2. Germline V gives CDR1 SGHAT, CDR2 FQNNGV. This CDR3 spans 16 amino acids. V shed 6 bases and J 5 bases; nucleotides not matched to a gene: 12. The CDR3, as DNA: TGTGCCAGCAGGTCAGGGGGACTAGCGTTGGTGGAGACCCAGTACTTC. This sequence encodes CASRSGGLALVETQYF.